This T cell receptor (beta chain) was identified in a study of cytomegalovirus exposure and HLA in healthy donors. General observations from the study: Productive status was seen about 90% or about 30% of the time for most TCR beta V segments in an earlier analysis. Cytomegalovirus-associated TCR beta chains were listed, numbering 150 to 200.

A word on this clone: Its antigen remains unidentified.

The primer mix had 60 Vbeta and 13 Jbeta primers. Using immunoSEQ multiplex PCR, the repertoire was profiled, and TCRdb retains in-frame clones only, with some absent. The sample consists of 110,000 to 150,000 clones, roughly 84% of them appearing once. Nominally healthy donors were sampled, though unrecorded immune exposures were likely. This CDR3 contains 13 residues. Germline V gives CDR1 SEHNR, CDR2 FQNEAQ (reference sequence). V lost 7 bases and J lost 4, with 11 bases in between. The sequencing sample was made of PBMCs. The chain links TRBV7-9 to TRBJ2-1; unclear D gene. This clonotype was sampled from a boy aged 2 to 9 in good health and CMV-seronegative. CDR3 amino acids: CASTPGVYNEQFF. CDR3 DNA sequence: TGTGCCAGCACCCCTGGAGTGTACAATGAGCAGTTCTTC. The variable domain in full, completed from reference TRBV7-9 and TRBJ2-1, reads DTGVSQNPRHKITKRGQNVTFRCDPISEHNRLYWYRQTLGQGPEFLTYFQNEAQLEKSRLLSDRFSAERPKGSFSTLEIQRTEQGDSAMYLCASTPGVYNEQFFGPGTRLTVL.